This TCR beta chain appears in the sequencing data of a study of T cells in Graves' hyperthyroidism and ophthalmopathy. This clonotype was seen many times. What was amplified from RNA transcripts were TCR beta CDR3 regions. A set of HTBI primers served as the primers for a first-round RT-PCR of the TCR CDR3. MiXCR was run by TCRdb on the multiplex PCR reads, yielding one entry per CDR3 protein. The table has approximately 330,000 distinct CDR3 sequences, approximately 15% seen once; the top ten hold roughly 35%. V was shortened by 4 bases and J by 2 bases, with 16 bases between the two germline ends. CDR3 length: 15 residues. Germline CDR1 SQVTM, CDR2 ANQGSEA.

Sequencing input: blood. This sequence was found in a woman aged 40 to 50 with Graves' ophthalmopathy. This chain connects TRBV29-1 to TRBJ2-3; D perhaps matches TRBD2 (5 bases). The CDR3 DNA is TGCAGCGTTGTATTTAGCGCTATTTCCACAGATACGCAGTATTTT. Its protein product is CSVVFSAISTDTQYF.